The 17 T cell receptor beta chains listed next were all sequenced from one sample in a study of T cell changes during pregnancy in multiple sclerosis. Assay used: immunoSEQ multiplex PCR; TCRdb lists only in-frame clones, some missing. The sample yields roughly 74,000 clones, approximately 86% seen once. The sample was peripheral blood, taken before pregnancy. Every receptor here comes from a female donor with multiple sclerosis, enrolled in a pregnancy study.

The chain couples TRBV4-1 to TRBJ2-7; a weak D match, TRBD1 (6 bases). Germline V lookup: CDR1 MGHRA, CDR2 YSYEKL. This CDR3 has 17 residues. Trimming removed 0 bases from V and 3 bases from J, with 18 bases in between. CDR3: CASSQDKWAGAYYEQYF. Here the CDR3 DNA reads TGCGCCAGCAGCCAAGATAAGTGGGCAGGGGCGTACTACGAGCAGTACTTC.

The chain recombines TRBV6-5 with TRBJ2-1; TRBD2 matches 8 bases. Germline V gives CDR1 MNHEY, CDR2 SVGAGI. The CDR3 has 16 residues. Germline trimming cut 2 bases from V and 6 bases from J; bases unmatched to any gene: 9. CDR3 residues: CASSYLWRGAGNEQFF. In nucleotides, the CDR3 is TGTGCCAGCAGTTACCTCTGGCGGGGGGCAGGCAATGAGCAGTTCTTC.

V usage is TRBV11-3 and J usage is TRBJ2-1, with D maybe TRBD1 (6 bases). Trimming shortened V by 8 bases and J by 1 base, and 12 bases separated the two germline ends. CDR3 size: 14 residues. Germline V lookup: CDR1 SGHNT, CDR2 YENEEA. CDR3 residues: CASGEGESYNEQFF. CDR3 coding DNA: TGTGCCAGCGGCGAGGGGGAGTCCTACAATGAGCAGTTCTTC.

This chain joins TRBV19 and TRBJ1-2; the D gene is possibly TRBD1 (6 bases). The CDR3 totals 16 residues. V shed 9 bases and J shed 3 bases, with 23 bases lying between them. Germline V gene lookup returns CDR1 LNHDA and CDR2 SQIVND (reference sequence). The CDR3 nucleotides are TGTGCCAGCTTGAACAGGGAAACGACTTTCTACTATGGCTACACCTTC. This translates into CASLNRETTFYYGYTF.

The CDR3 DNA reads TGTGCCAGCAGTGGACAGAAAAACATTCAGTACTTC. Protein: CASSGQKNIQYF. The genes are TRBV2 and TRBJ2-4; a weak D match, TRBD1 (5 bases). CDR3 size: 12 residues. The V end lost 4 bases, the J end lost 4 bases, and 5 bases lay between the germline ends. Germline V gene sequence: CDR1 SNHLY, CDR2 FYNNEI.

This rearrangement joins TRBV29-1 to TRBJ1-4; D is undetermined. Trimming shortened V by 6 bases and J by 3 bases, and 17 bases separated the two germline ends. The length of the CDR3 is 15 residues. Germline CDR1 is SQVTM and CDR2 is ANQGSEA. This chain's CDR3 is CSVRVLETSNEKLFF. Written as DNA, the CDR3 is TGCAGCGTGAGGGTTTTAGAAACCTCTAATGAAAAACTGTTTTTT.

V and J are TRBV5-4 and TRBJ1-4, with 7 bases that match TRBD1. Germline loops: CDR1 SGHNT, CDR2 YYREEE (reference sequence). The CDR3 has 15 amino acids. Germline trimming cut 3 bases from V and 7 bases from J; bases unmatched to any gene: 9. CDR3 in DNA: TGTGCCAGCAGCTCAAAAGGGGGCTCCGGTGAAAAACTGTTTTTT. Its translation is CASSSKGGSGEKLFF.

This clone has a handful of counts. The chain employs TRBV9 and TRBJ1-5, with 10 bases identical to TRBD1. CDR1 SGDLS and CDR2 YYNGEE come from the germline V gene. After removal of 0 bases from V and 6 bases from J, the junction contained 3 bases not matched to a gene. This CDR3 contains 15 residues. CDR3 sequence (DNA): TGTGCCAGCAGCGTAGGACAGGGGGCTCGTCAGCCCCAGCATTTT. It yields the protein CASSVGQGARQPQHF.

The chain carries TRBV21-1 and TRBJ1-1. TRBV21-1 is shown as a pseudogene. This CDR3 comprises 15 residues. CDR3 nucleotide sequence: TGTGCCAGCAGGATTACCGGGTCTCTGTCCACTGAAGCTTTCTTT. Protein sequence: CASRITGSLSTEAFF.

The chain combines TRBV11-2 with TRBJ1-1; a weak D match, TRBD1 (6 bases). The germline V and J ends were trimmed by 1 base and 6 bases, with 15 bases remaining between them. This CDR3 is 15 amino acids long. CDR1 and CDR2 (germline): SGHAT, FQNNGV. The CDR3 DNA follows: TGTGCCAGCAGCTTAGTAAAAGGGGGAGTAGCTGAAGCTTTCTTT. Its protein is CASSLVKGGVAEAFF.

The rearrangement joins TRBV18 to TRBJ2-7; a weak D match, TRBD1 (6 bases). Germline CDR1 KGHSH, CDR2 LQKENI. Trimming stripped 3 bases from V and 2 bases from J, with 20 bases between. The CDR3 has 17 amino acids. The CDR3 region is CASSPRPSGTTPYEQYF. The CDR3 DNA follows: TGTGCCAGCTCACCCCGGCCATCCGGGACAACTCCCTACGAGCAGTACTTC.

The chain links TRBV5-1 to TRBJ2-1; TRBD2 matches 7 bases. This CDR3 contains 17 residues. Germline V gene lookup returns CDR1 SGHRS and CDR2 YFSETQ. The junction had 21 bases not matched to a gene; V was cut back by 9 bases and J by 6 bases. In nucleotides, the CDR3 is TGCGCCAACAGTCTAACCCAAAAGCGGGGTCTCGGCAATGAGCAGTTCTTC. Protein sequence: CANSLTQKRGLGNEQFF.

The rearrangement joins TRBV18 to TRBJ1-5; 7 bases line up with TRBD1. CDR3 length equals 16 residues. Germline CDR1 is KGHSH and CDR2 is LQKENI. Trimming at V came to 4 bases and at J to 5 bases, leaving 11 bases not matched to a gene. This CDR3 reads CASSLTGDRVHQPQHF. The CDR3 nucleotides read TGTGCCAGCTCACTGACGGGCGACAGGGTCCATCAGCCCCAGCATTTT.

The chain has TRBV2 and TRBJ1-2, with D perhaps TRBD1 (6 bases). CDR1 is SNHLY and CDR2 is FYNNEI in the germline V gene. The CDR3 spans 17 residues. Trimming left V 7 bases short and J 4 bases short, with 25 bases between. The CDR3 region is CASKSGGSRGLVYGYTF. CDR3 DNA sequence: TGTGCCAGCAAGTCGGGGGGCTCTAGAGGTTTGGTCTATGGCTACACCTTC.

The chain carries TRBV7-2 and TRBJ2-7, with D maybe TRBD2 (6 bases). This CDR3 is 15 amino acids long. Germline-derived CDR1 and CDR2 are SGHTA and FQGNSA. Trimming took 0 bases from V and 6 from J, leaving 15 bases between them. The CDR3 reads CASSLARREWSEQYF. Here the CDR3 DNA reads TGTGCCAGCAGCTTAGCGAGGAGGGAGTGGAGCGAGCAGTACTTC.

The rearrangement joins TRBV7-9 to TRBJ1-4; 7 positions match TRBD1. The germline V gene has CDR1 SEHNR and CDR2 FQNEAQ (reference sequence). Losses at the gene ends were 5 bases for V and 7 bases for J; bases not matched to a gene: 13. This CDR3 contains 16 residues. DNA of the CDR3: TGTGCCAGCAGCCCCGCCAGGGACAGAAAAGGTGAAAAACTGTTTTTT. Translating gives CASSPARDRKGEKLFF.

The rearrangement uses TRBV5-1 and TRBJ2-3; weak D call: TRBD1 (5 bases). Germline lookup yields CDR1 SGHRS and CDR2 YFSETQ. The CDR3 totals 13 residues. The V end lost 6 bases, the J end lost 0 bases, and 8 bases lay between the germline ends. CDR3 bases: TGCGCCAGCAAGGGGCAAAGCACAGATACGCAGTATTTT. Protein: CASKGQSTDTQYF.